The 25 T cell receptor beta chains reported below all come from one sample, sequenced in a study. In TCRdb, the reads were re-called with MiXCR into one record per CDR3 protein. The repertoire holds about 150 distinct CDR3 sequences, with 25% to 30% as singletons. Specimen: CD8+ T cells (not recorded whether cultured). The source is a male donor.

This clonotype appeared many times. The V call is TRBV7-7, the J call TRBJ2-7; D is undetermined. This CDR3 contains 14 residues. Germline V gene data show CDR1 as SSHAT and CDR2 as FNYEAQ (reference sequence). With 2 bases removed from V and 0 bases from J, the gap between germline ends came to 8 bases. This CDR3 reads CASSLSRDSYEQYF. In DNA form, the CDR3 reads TGTGCCAGCAGCTTAAGTCGCGACTCCTACGAGCAGTACTTC.

This chain uses TRBV6-5 with TRBJ1-2, with TRBD1 identical over 7 bases. This CDR3 is built from 15 residues. Trimming removed 2 bases from V and 4 bases from J; junction bases left unmatched: 7. Germline CDR1 is MNHEY and CDR2 is SVGAGI. The CDR3 reads CASSYGQGVGYGYTF. The DNA for the CDR3 is TGTGCCAGCAGTTACGGGCAGGGGGTCGGCTATGGCTACACCTTC.

As for this clonotype: A clone one base away is much larger, so this may be a read error. The chain carries TRBV6-1 and TRBJ1-2; no clear D. Germline-derived CDR1 and CDR2 are MNHNS and SASEGT. V lost 6 bases to trimming and J lost 5 bases, with 10 bases between them. The CDR3 covers 12 residues. CDR3 in amino acids: CASRDTSYGYTF. Here the CDR3 DNA reads TGTGCCAGCAGAGACACCTCTTATGGCTACACCTTC.

Note on this clonotype: A read error may explain this, as a much larger clone is one base away. The chain recombines TRBV30 with TRBJ1-1; D uncertain. There are 11 residues in the CDR3. The V and J ends lost 3 bases and 7 bases respectively, with 9 bases between them. Germline V CDR1 and CDR2: GTSNPN, SVGIG (reference sequence). DNA for the CDR3: TGTGCCTGGAGCTACACTGGTGAAGCTTTCTTT. Protein product: CAWSYTGEAFF.

With regard to this clonotype: At one end, the junction sequence differs from germline, possibly due to a read error. The genes are TRBV5-4 and TRBJ1-1; D call uncertain. The CDR3 length is 13 residues. Germline values: CDR1 SGHNT, CDR2 YYREEE (reference sequence). DNA of the CDR3: TGTGCCGGCAGCTGGGAGACGAACACTGAAGCTTTCTTT. Residues: CAGSWETNTEAFF.

Many counts were recorded for this clonotype. The CDR3 reads CASQIALQGEAFF. In DNA form, the CDR3 reads TGTGCCAGTCAAATCGCCCTACAGGGTGAAGCTTTCTTT. J is TRBJ1-1 and V is TRBV12-3 or TRBV12-4, with D perhaps TRBD1 (6 bases). The CDR3 sequence is 13 residues long. With 9 bases removed from V and 7 bases from J, the gap between germline ends came to 18 bases.

This clonotype has a handful of counts. V and J are TRBV28 and TRBJ2-5; the match to TRBD2 covers 10 bases. The CDR3 contains 14 residues. In germline, CDR1 is MDHEN, CDR2 SYDVKM. The V segment lost 7 bases and the J segment 2 bases; nucleotides outside the gene matches: 4. In nucleotides, the CDR3 is TGTGCCAGCAAGCCTAGCGGGGGACAAGAGACCCAGTACTTC. Its protein product is CASKPSGGQETQYF.

This clonotype was picked up a small number of times. The chain is built from TRBV7-6 and TRBJ1-4, with D uncertain. This CDR3 contains 15 residues. Deletions cut 0 bases from V and 2 bases from J, with 7 bases between. Germline V lookup: CDR1 SGHVS, CDR2 FNYEAQ. CDR3: CASSLARATNEKLFF. CDR3 sequence (DNA): TGTGCCAGCAGCTTAGCCCGGGCCACTAATGAAAAACTGTTTTTT.

About this clonotype: A much larger clone differs by one base, so this may be a read error. The chain joins TRBV19 to TRBJ2-5, with D unclear. The CDR3 is made up of 13 amino acids. Germline values: CDR1 LNHDA, CDR2 SQIVND (reference sequence). CDR3 nucleotides: TGTGTCAGTAGTATTAGGACCGCAGAGACCCAGTACTTC. This sequence encodes CVSSIRTAETQYF.

This clonotype was observed at least ten times. CDR3 coding DNA: TGCACCAATCCTGGGGACCCCTGCTACAATGAGCAGTTCTTC. This encodes CTNPGDPCYNEQFF. V usage is TRBV29-1 and J usage is TRBJ2-1; the D call may be TRBD1 or TRBD2 (5 bases each). The CDR3 loop spans 14 amino acids. Looked up from germline, CDR1 is SQVTM and CDR2 is ANQGSEA.

This clonotype was detected a few times. CDR3 bases: TGCGCCAGCAGCCAGGCCCTCGGTCCCCCCGTGCCAGCTTTCTTT. This encodes CASSQALGPPVPAFF. V usage is TRBV4-3 and J usage is TRBJ1-1; D unclear. Per germline, CDR1 LGHNA and CDR2 YSLEER. There are 15 residues in the CDR3. Trimming removed 3 bases from V and 10 bases from J, with 21 bases in between.

In its sample, this clonotype was seen many times. This chain joins TRBV18 and TRBJ1-1; 11 nucleotides match TRBD1. The CDR3 is made up of 17 amino acids. After removal of 5 bases from V and 1 base from J, the junction contained 9 bases not matched to a gene. Germline loops: CDR1 KGHSH, CDR2 LQKENI. CDR3 protein: CASSLDRGPWGNTEAFF. In nucleotides, the CDR3 is TGTGCCAGCTCATTGGACAGGGGGCCGTGGGGGAACACTGAAGCTTTCTTT. Full variable domain (missing parts from reference TRBV18 and TRBJ1-1): NAGVMQNPRHLVRRRGQEARLRCSPMKGHSHVYWYRQLPEEGLKFMVYLQKENIIDESGMPKERFSAEFPKEGPSILRIQQVVRGDSAAYFCASSLDRGPWGNTEAFFGQGTRLTVV.

This clonotype has a count of ten or more. The chain carries TRBV2 and TRBJ2-4, with TRBD2 as a possible D gene (5 bases). CDR3 length: 15 residues. V lost 6 bases to trimming and J lost 5 bases, with 17 bases between them. Germline CDR1 SNHLY, CDR2 FYNNEI. As DNA, the CDR3 is TGTGCCAGCAGCGGGGAGAAGGTGCGGGAAAACATTCAGTACTTC. It encodes CASSGEKVRENIQYF.

This clonotype has a handful of counts. This chain connects TRBV7-8 to TRBJ1-1, with D uncertain. The CDR3 is made up of 13 amino acids. The germline V and J ends were trimmed by 3 bases and 6 bases, with 11 bases remaining between them. In germline, CDR1 is SGHVS, CDR2 FQNEAQ. CDR3 sequence (DNA): TGTGCCAGCAGCTTGTTCCCTCACGCTGAAGCTTTCTTT. Translation: CASSLFPHAEAFF.

In regard to this clonotype: A much larger clone sits a single nucleotide away, making a read error possible. This chain uses TRBV20-1 with TRBJ1-2; tentatively, D is TRBD1 (6 bases). Germline V gene data show CDR1 as DFQATT and CDR2 as SNEGSKA (reference sequence). This CDR3 region has 12 residues. The V end lost 6 bases, the J end lost 7 bases, and 15 bases lay between the germline ends. CDR3 DNA: TGCAGTGCCTCGGGACATCACTGTGGCTACACCTTC. It specifies CSASGHHCGYTF.

This clonotype showed up many times. Sequence at one end of the junction differs from germline and may be a read error. The J gene is TRBJ1-5, the V gene TRBV19, with TRBD1 matching over 8 bases. This CDR3 contains 19 residues. CDR1 is LNHDA, CDR2 SQIVND, per germline (reference sequence). Here the CDR3 reads CASSILNVSWTGSNQPQHF. DNA of the CDR3: TGTGCCAGCAGTATCCTTAATGTCTCCTGGACAGGGAGCAATCAGCCCCAGCATTTT.

With respect to this clonotype: A much larger clone sits a single nucleotide away, making a read error possible. The gene calls are TRBV29-1 and TRBJ2-1, with a weak D call TRBD1 (6 bases). CDR3 length equals 13 residues. CDR1 is SQVTM, CDR2 ANQGSEA, per germline. V dropped 6 bases and J dropped 5 bases, with 14 bases sitting between them. The CDR3 DNA sequence: TGCAGCGTCTTACGGGACAACGACAATGAGCAGTTCTTC. This translates into CSVLRDNDNEQFF.

This clonotype was seen at least ten times. The V gene is TRBV27, the J gene TRBJ1-2; D is unresolved. This CDR3 comprises 10 residues. CDR1 MNHEY and CDR2 SMNVEV come from the germline V gene (reference sequence). V was pared by 2 bases and J by 7 bases, with 2 bases between. CDR3 amino acids: CASSLGGYTF. The CDR3 DNA reads TGTGCCAGCAGTTTAGGTGGCTACACCTTC.

To note about this clonotype: A much more abundant neighbour one base away suggests this may be a read error. The chain combines TRBV30 with TRBJ1-1; a weak D match, TRBD1 (5 bases). CDR3 length: 15 residues. CDR1 GTSNPN and CDR2 SVGIG come from the germline V gene (reference sequence). CDR3 loop: CTWSISDIMNTEAFF. CDR3 in DNA: TGTACCTGGAGTATATCGGACATCATGAACACTGAAGCTTTCTTT.

This clonotype occurred many times. This chain connects TRBV28 to TRBJ1-1; perhaps TRBD1 as D (6 bases). The CDR3 sequence is 15 residues long. From germline, CDR1 is MDHEN and CDR2 SYDVKM. V lost 2 bases and J 5 bases, leaving 15 bases between the germline ends. For the CDR3, the DNA is TGTGCCAGCAGTTTAGCTGGGGGCGCCGGAACTGAAGCTTTCTTT. Translating gives CASSLAGGAGTEAFF.

With regard to this clonotype: The junction and the germline gene differ at one end; a read error may be behind it. The chain links TRBV4-2 to TRBJ1-5; D is unclear. The length of the CDR3 is 16 residues. Germline CDR1 and CDR2: LGHNA and YNFKEQ. The chain's CDR3 is CASSQEAGLGNHPQHF. CDR3 bases: TGTGCCAGCAGCCAAGAGGCAGGCTTAGGAAATCACCCCCAGCATTTT.

This clonotype came up many times. The rearrangement joins TRBV19 to TRBJ2-5; D remains ambiguous. From germline, CDR1 is LNHDA and CDR2 SQIVND (reference sequence). Trimming left V 3 bases short and J 4 bases short, with 9 bases between. CDR3 length equals 13 residues. The CDR3 sequence: CASSIRTAETQYF. CDR3 nucleotides: TGTGCCAGTAGTATTAGGACCGCAGAGACCCAGTACTTC.

A few counts support this clonotype. A single base separates this from a much larger clone, so it may be a read error. The conserved phenylalanine or tryptophan is not found at the CDR3 terminus, so this likely reflects a read error. The gene calls are TRBV28 and TRBJ1-1, with D possibly matching TRBD1 (6 bases). The CDR3 extends over 15 amino acids. Looked up from germline, CDR1 is MDHEN and CDR2 is SYDVKM. The V and J ends lost 2 bases and 5 bases respectively, with 15 bases between them. This chain's CDR3 is CASSLAGGAGTEAFL. The CDR3 region has the DNA TGTGCCAGCAGTTTAGCTGGGGGCGCCGGAACTGAAGCTTTCCTT.

As regards this clonotype: This could be a read error, since a much larger clone is one nucleotide away. The V gene is TRBV5-5, the J gene TRBJ2-5; no clear D. The CDR3 sequence is 10 residues long. CDR1 and CDR2 (germline): SGHKS, YYEKEE (reference sequence). CDR3 region: CASNLETQYF. DNA of the CDR3: TGTGCCAGCAACTTGGAGACCCAGTACTTC.

This clonotype has at least ten counts. This sequence joins TRBV27 and TRBJ2-5, with D possibly being TRBD1 (6 bases). From germline, CDR1 is MNHEY and CDR2 SMNVEV (reference sequence). The CDR3 is 15 amino acids. Between the trimmed V and J ends, which lost 4 bases and 9 bases, there was a span of 21 bases. In DNA, the CDR3 is TGTGCCAGCAGTTCAATGCTCGACAGGCATGCGGCCCAGTACTTC. It is translated as CASSSMLDRHAAQYF.